This TCR beta chain stems from a study of T cells in women clearing cervical HPV infection. According to its frequency, this clone is medium-sized (0.01 to 0.1%). The read falls 3 residues short of the CDR3 end, and the missing part is taken from the germline J gene. Trimming took off 5 bases at V and 4 bases at J, with 11 bases between the two ends. The CDR3 sequence is 13 residues long. The germline CDR1 and CDR2 sequences are LNHDA and SQIVND (reference sequence). Cervical HPV DNA detected by MY09/MY11 PCR, typed by dot-blot. TCRdb's table, derived via immunoSEQ multiplex PCR, lists solely in-frame clones and lacks some. This sample's clone table lists roughly 20,000 clones.

This clonotype was obtained from a woman between 18 and 69 years old with a cervical HPV16 infection that either progressed to CIN3+ or cleared (not recorded which). Sample: blood buffy coat. This chain connects TRBV19 to TRBJ2-5; D possibly corresponds to TRBD1 (5 bases). The CDR3 bases that were read are TGTGCCAGTAGTTTACAGGTGGCAGAGACC. Translating it yields CASSLQVAET. The CDR3 as a whole reads CASSLQVAETQYF.